A selection of T cell receptor beta chains follows, all from one sample in a study of cytomegalovirus exposure and HLA in healthy donors. Data came from immunoSEQ multiplex PCR; TCRdb stores just in-frame clones and leaves some out. Counted here are about 150,000 clones, roughly 66% occurring once; the ten biggest clones make up 1.5% to 2%. The sample consisted of PBMCs. These receptors all stem from a woman aged 18-29 years in good health and CMV-seronegative. Each CDR3 is given without its conserved first and last residue. Fields, in order: V gene, clone size, J gene, CDR3 protein. Clone sizes are given selectively: once, few, many, or a class where the clone is expanded.

TRBV6-6,once,TRBJ1-3,ASSQGQYGNTIY
TRBV9,.,TRBJ2-2,ASSVRGANGELF
TRBV4-2,.,TRBJ2-3,ASSQDGRGADTQY
TRBV7-3,.,TRBJ2-1,ASSLRGGSYNEQF
TRBV6-5,.,TRBJ2-2,ASTVADTNTGELF
TRBV29-1,.,TRBJ2-2,SVGLHSSTGELF
TRBV27,.,TRBJ1-6,ASSPSPHSPLH
TRBV7-3,.,TRBJ1-2,ASSSGQGAQGYT
TRBV2,.,TRBJ2-7,ASTWHAYEQY
TRBV7-9,.,TRBJ2-2,ASSSVSGGAGTGELF
TRBV5-1,.,TRBJ2-5,ASSATTGLADLQETQY
TRBV27,.,TRBJ2-1,ASYTISNEQF
TRBV7-9,.,TRBJ1-3,ASSLALDRSSGNTIY
TRBV18,.,TRBJ1-2,ASSPGLSYGYT
TRBV15,.,TRBJ1-5,ATTDRGDRSNQPQH
TRBV5-1,few,TRBJ2-3,ASSFSAGGGDTQY
TRBV15,.,TRBJ2-1,ATSHSIRDKHNEQF
TRBV5-1,.,TRBJ1-1,ASKGGEESEAF
TRBV4-3,.,TRBJ2-5,ASSPGLARARHQETQY
TRBV2,.,TRBJ2-3,AIEKGLAGGQASTDTQY
TRBV20-1,few,.,SVNEQY
TRBV5-1,.,TRBJ2-7,ASNPDGGAYEQY
TRBV29-1,.,TRBJ2-1,SVEVGTRGVNEQF
TRBV11-3,.,TRBJ1-2,ASSSGRDYGYT
TRBV11-2,.,TRBJ1-1,ASSFSTGRNTEAF
TRBV7-3,.,TRBJ2-1,ASSSRRGGNEQF
TRBV9,once,TRBJ2-2,ASSVEQGAIGGELF
TRBV6-5,.,TRBJ1-1,ASSYVRQTRRAF
TRBV5-1,.,TRBJ1-1,ASSPQDRRDTEAF
TRBV18,.,TRBJ1-2,ASSPISAGDGLNGYT
TRBV19,.,TRBJ1-2,ASQAGGDYGYT
TRBV27,.,TRBJ1-5,ASSPHGRFHQPQH